A single sample gave rise to the 13 T cell receptor beta chains below, sequenced in a study of blood T cell repertoires in COVID-19. Sequenced by immunoSEQ multiplex PCR; TCRdb stores in-frame clones only, minus some. There are approximately 110,000 clones in the sample; 75% to 90% occur only once, and around 3.2% lies in the top ten. The material sequenced was peripheral blood. The origin of the receptors is a woman aged 80 or over with COVID-19, enrolled during active disease.

The rearrangement uses TRBV3-1 (or the pseudogene TRBV3-2) and TRBJ2-2; 8 nucleotides line up with TRBD1. CDR1 is LGHDT, CDR2 YNNKEL, per germline (reference sequence). Losses at the gene ends were 5 bases for V and 4 bases for J; bases not matched to a gene: 12. The CDR3 length is 17 residues. CDR3 bases: TGTGCCAGCAGCTTCTACCCCCGACAGGGGAGCACCGGGGAGCTGTTTTTT. This encodes CASSFYPRQGSTGELFF.

This clone has just one count. This sequence joins TRBV6-2 or TRBV6-3 and TRBJ1-5; D possibly corresponds to TRBD1 (6 bases). The CDR3 consists of 15 residues. Germline CDR1 reads MNHEY; CDR2 reads SVGEGT. V gave up 5 bases and J gave up 5 bases, with 16 bases separating them. The DNA for the CDR3 is TGTGCCAGCAGTGTCCTCGACAGGTTCTATCAGCCCCAGCATTTT. Its translation: CASSVLDRFYQPQHF.

The V call is TRBV14, the J call TRBJ1-1, with D possibly matching TRBD1 (5 bases). V lost 1 base to trimming and J lost 8 bases, with 11 bases between them. The germline V gene encodes CDR1 SGHDN and CDR2 FVKESK. CDR3 length equals 13 residues. The CDR3 bases are TGTGCCAGCAGCCAAGCCTTGGGGGGAGAAGCTTTCTTT. This encodes CASSQALGGEAFF.

The chain has TRBV2 and TRBJ1-1; D is unclear. CDR1 is SNHLY, CDR2 FYNNEI, per germline. The CDR3 is 14 residues long. Trimming removed 7 bases at V and 1 base at J, with 13 bases between. The chain's CDR3 is CASISRAGNTEAFF. For the CDR3, the DNA is TGTGCCAGCATCAGTCGAGCAGGGAACACTGAAGCTTTCTTT.

The chain carries TRBV28 and TRBJ2-1; no clear D gene. Germline V gene lookup returns CDR1 MDHEN and CDR2 SYDVKM. The CDR3 covers 13 residues. V gave up 6 bases and J gave up 8 bases, with 14 bases separating them. CDR3 region: CASSYRVRHEQFF. DNA of the CDR3: TGTGCCAGCAGCTACCGGGTGCGCCATGAGCAGTTCTTC.

V usage is TRBV9 and J usage is TRBJ2-1; 8 positions agree with TRBD1. This CDR3 contains 15 residues. The J segment lost 9 bases and the V segment lost 0 bases, leaving 8 bases of the junction unmatched. In germline, CDR1 is SGDLS, CDR2 YYNGEE. DNA for the CDR3: TGTGCCAGCAGCGTAGCAACCCAGGGGGCAAGTGAGCAGTTCTTC. Protein sequence: CASSVATQGASEQFF.

This chain joins TRBV28 and TRBJ1-2; TRBD1 matches 9 bases. This CDR3 has 14 residues. Germline lookup yields CDR1 MDHEN and CDR2 SYDVKM. Unmatched junction bases numbered 3, after V lost 3 bases and J lost 4 bases. Here the CDR3 DNA reads TGTGCCAGCAGTTTGGGACAGGGTAGCTATGGCTACACCTTC. Its translation is CASSLGQGSYGYTF.

V gene TRBV2 combines with J gene TRBJ2-3, with 9 bases aligning to TRBD2. CDR3 length equals 15 residues. Germline V CDR1 and CDR2: SNHLY, FYNNEI. V was clipped by 4 bases and J by 5 bases; unmatched bases: 7. CDR3 in DNA: TGTGCCAGCAGTGGGGCTAGCGGGACCTTAGATACGCAGTATTTT. It translates to CASSGASGTLDTQYF.

The chain joins TRBV2 to TRBJ2-1, with 10 positions matching TRBD2. From germline, CDR1 is SNHLY and CDR2 FYNNEI. The CDR3 is made up of 12 amino acids. V dropped 8 bases and J dropped 10; count of bases not matched to a gene: 5. CDR3 residues: CASGLAGVEQFF. CDR3 DNA sequence: TGTGCCAGCGGTCTAGCGGGAGTAGAGCAGTTCTTC.

The genes are TRBV27 and TRBJ2-3; the D gene is possibly TRBD2 (5 bases). CDR3 size: 16 residues. V was trimmed by 7 bases and J by 0 bases, leaving 17 bases between them. CDR1 is MNHEY and CDR2 is SMNVEV in the germline V gene (reference sequence). CDR3 amino acids: CASNPLARTSTDTQYF. The CDR3 DNA reads TGTGCCAGCAACCCCCTCGCTAGGACTAGCACAGATACGCAGTATTTT.

This chain joins TRBV3-1 (or the pseudogene TRBV3-2) and TRBJ2-1, with TRBD2 matching 7 bases. Germline CDR1 and CDR2: LGHDT and YNNKEL (reference sequence). The CDR3 length is 14 residues. V shed 1 base, J shed 10 bases, and the junction held 7 bases outside the gene matches. DNA of the CDR3: TGTGCCAGCAGCCAAGGACTAGCCTTATCGGAGCAGTTCTTC. As protein: CASSQGLALSEQFF.

This chain's CDR3 is CASSVAGSADTQYF. CDR3 DNA sequence: TGTGCCAGCAGCGTAGCAGGTTCAGCAGATACGCAGTATTTT. The genes are TRBV9 and TRBJ2-3; no definite D call. This CDR3 is 14 amino acids long. V was clipped by 0 bases and J by 4 bases, with 9 bases between them. Germline V gene sequence: CDR1 SGDLS, CDR2 YYNGEE.

The chain joins TRBV6-6 to TRBJ2-7, with 7 bases identical to TRBD1. V gave up 5 bases and J gave up 3 bases; unmatched junction bases: 7. Looked up from germline, CDR1 is MNHNY and CDR2 is SVGAGI (reference sequence). The CDR3 runs 14 residues. The CDR3 here is CASSRSGTDYEQYF. In DNA, the CDR3 is TGTGCCAGCAGTCGATCCGGGACAGACTACGAGCAGTACTTC.